The 26 T cell receptor beta chains in this list originate from one sample, sequenced in a study of spatial heterogeneity in lung cancer. Points from the study as a whole: Mutation tallies in tumors tracked expanded intratumoral alpha and beta TCR counts.

A single record per CDR3 protein comes from TCRdb applying MiXCR to the 5' RACE reads. The profile covers fewer than 8,500 distinct CDR3 sequences, with 8.2% appearing a single time and approximately 4.1% taken by the ten largest. Time point specified: sample taken at primary tumor resection. Their target antigens are unknown. Sample: lung tumor tissue, taken at surgery. These TCRs come from a male donor with early-stage non-small cell lung cancer.

This clonotype has ten or more counts. Little can be read into the size of this beta chain, an off-target read in a library designed for alpha chains. The chain has TRBV6-5 and TRBJ2-3, with D possibly TRBD2 on 5 matching bases. Trimming cost V 4 bases and J 1 base, with 6 bases left between them. The CDR3 is 13 residues long. Looked up from germline, CDR1 is MNHEY and CDR2 is SVGAGI. This chain's CDR3 is CASSLEGTDTQYF. The CDR3 DNA reads as TGTGCCAGCAGTTTGGAGGGCACAGATACGCAGTATTTT.

This clonotype has ten or more counts. Because the library targeted alpha chains, this beta chain is an off-target read whose size means little. The chain uses TRBV30 and TRBJ2-7; no firm D call. This CDR3 is built from 14 residues. V shed 3 bases and J shed 2 bases, with 14 bases lying between them. Germline loops: CDR1 GTSNPN, CDR2 SVGIG (reference sequence). CDR3 sequence: CAWSPRPVPYEQYF. CDR3 DNA: TGTGCCTGGAGCCCGCGGCCAGTCCCCTACGAGCAGTACTTC.

This clonotype was seen many times. Because this beta chain is a stray read in a library intended to capture alpha chains, its abundance should not be given much weight. V and J are TRBV6-2 or TRBV6-3 and TRBJ2-3, with 8 nucleotides matching TRBD2. CDR1 and CDR2 (germline): MNHEY, SVGEGT. The CDR3 extends over 16 amino acids. V gave up 5 bases and J gave up 3 bases; unmatched junction bases: 10. The CDR3 region is CASSRGGGLGTDTQYF. Written as DNA, the CDR3 is TGTGCCAGCAGTCGCGGCGGGGGACTAGGAACAGATACGCAGTATTTT.

This clonotype was detected many times. The library was built for alpha chains, so this beta chain is an off-target read and its size means little. The chain couples TRBV9 to TRBJ1-4, with D perhaps TRBD1 (5 bases). V gave up 0 bases and J gave up 3 bases, with 12 bases separating them. The V gene's germline CDR1 is SGDLS and CDR2 YYNGEE. This CDR3 comprises 16 residues. The CDR3 is CASSVAPRQPNEKLFF. The CDR3 DNA follows: TGTGCCAGCAGCGTAGCTCCTCGACAGCCTAATGAAAAACTGTTTTTT.

This clonotype has ten or more counts. A library prepared for alpha chains yielded this beta chain as an off-target read; its size is of little meaning. V usage is TRBV6-2 or TRBV6-3 and J usage is TRBJ2-5, with 7 nucleotides matching TRBD2. The V segment lost 0 bases and the J segment 0 bases; nucleotides outside the gene matches: 7. The germline V gene has CDR1 MNHEY and CDR2 SVGEGT. The CDR3 is 17 residues long. The CDR3 DNA reads TGTGCCAGCAGTTACTCGATCCTAGCGGAATACCAAGAGACCCAGTACTTC. Translation: CASSYSILAEYQETQYF.

This clonotype is medium-sized by share. As an off-target read in a library built for alpha chains, this beta chain has a frequency of little significance. This chain connects TRBV28 to TRBJ1-5; D remains ambiguous. The length of the CDR3 is 16 residues. V dropped 5 bases and J dropped 6 bases, with 20 bases sitting between them. The germline CDR1 and CDR2 sequences are MDHEN and SYDVKM. The CDR3 spells CASSERRAGSTQPQHF. CDR3 DNA: TGTGCCAGCAGTGAACGACGTGCGGGTAGTACTCAGCCCCAGCATTTT.

In its sample, this clonotype is medium-sized. For a library built for alpha chains, this beta chain is a stray read; little rests on its size. This chain uses TRBV6-5 with TRBJ2-5, with a tentative D call TRBD2 (5 bases). Deletions cut 0 bases from V and 3 bases from J, with 11 bases between. Germline V gene lookup returns CDR1 MNHEY and CDR2 SVGAGI. CDR3 length: 15 residues. The CDR3 nucleotides read TGTGCCAGCAGTTACTCTGGCGTCGGGGAAGAGACCCAGTACTTC. Residues: CASSYSGVGEETQYF.

This clonotype ranks as medium-sized. This beta chain lies outside the target of a library built for alpha chains; its clone size means little. The chain is built from TRBV23-1 and TRBJ2-4, with D possibly matching TRBD2 (5 bases). TRBV23-1 falls under the ORF class, with uncertain function. The CDR3 has 16 residues. Trimming stripped 0 bases from V and 7 bases from J, with 16 bases between. CDR3 DNA sequence: TGCGCCAGCAGTCAATCCAGGAGGAAGGTTAGGAACATTCAGTACTTC. This translates into CASSQSRRKVRNIQYF.

This clonotype is judged medium-sized. This beta chain turned up in a library designed for alpha chains; as an off-target read, its abundance says little. J is TRBJ1-2 and V is TRBV12-3 or TRBV12-4, with no clear D. V lost 8 bases and J lost 5, with 18 bases in between. The length of the CDR3 is 14 residues. The CDR3 DNA is TGTGCCAGCTCCATCGGGGTCTCTCGGTATGGCTACACCTTC. It is translated as CASSIGVSRYGYTF.

By share, this clonotype counts as medium-sized (0.01 to 0.1%). A library made for alpha chains picked up this beta chain off target, so its size means little. This rearrangement joins TRBV5-4 to TRBJ2-3; D is unclear. The length of the CDR3 is 16 residues. V was shortened by 4 bases and J by 0 bases, with 15 bases between the two germline ends. Germline CDR1 and CDR2: SGHNT and YYREEE (reference sequence). The CDR3 loop is CASSPSEGYSTDTQYF. The CDR3 nucleotides are TGTGCCAGCAGCCCCTCGGAAGGATATAGCACAGATACGCAGTATTTT.

This clonotype was seen at least ten times. An end of the junction does not agree with germline; a read error may underlie this. This beta chain came through as a stray read in a library set up for alpha chains, and its size says little. The genes are TRBV18 and TRBJ2-1; a weak D match, TRBD2 (7 bases). Germline lookup yields CDR1 KGHSH and CDR2 LQKENI. The CDR3 has 15 amino acids. CDR3 region: CASTPGEGAYNEQFF. As DNA, the CDR3 is TGTGCCAGCACACCGGGGGAGGGGGCCTACAATGAGCAGTTCTTC.

In this sample, this clonotype is medium-sized. This beta chain lies outside the target of a library built for alpha chains; its clone size means little. V usage is TRBV12-3 or TRBV12-4 and J usage is TRBJ1-1; D ambiguous. The CDR3 sequence is 15 residues long. The V gene lost 7 bases and the J gene lost 1 base, with 16 bases spanning the gap. CDR3 residues: CASNPSFVPNTEAFF. The CDR3 DNA reads TGTGCCAGCAATCCCTCTTTCGTCCCGAACACTGAAGCTTTCTTT.

As regards this clonotype: As an off-target read in a library built for alpha chains, this beta chain has a frequency of little significance. This chain connects TRBV9 to TRBJ2-2; a possible D gene is TRBD2 (5 bases). Germline V lookup: CDR1 SGDLS, CDR2 YYNGEE. This CDR3 has 13 amino acids. V gave up 2 bases and J gave up 4 bases, with 6 bases separating them. CDR3 coding DNA: TGTGCCAGCAGCGTTGGGAGCACCGGGGAGCTGTTTTTT. Translation: CASSVGSTGELFF.

As to this clonotype: For a library built for alpha chains, this beta chain is a stray read; little rests on its size. The rearrangement links TRBV7-2 to TRBJ2-3; D remains ambiguous. In germline, CDR1 is SGHTA, CDR2 FQGNSA. The CDR3 contains 15 residues. V was trimmed by 5 bases and J by 3 bases, leaving 15 bases between them. CDR3 DNA: TGTGCCAGCAGCCAAAGTGGTGTCAGGACAGATACGCAGTATTTT. Translated: CASSQSGVRTDTQYF.

In this sample, this clonotype is medium-sized. This beta chain was picked up by a library intended for alpha chains and is off target, so its count carries little meaning. The J gene is TRBJ2-7, the V gene TRBV6-5; 9 bases fit TRBD1. CDR3 length: 16 amino acids. The germline gives CDR1 MNHEY, CDR2 SVGAGI. After removal of 6 bases from V and 6 bases from J, the junction contained 15 bases not matched to a gene. In nucleotides, the CDR3 is TGTGCCAGCAGCCCCCCCGGGGGACAGGGAGGCAGCGAGCAGTACTTC. Amino acids: CASSPPGGQGGSEQYF.

By sample share, this clonotype is medium-sized. This beta chain turned up in a library designed for alpha chains; as an off-target read, its abundance says little. The V and J genes are TRBV5-1 and TRBJ1-4, with D possibly matching TRBD1 (5 bases). This CDR3 is built from 16 residues. V was cut by 4 bases and J by 3 bases, with 16 bases left in between. Looked up from germline, CDR1 is SGHRS and CDR2 is YFSETQ. The CDR3 nucleotides are TGCGCCAGCAGCCCGTTCCCAGGGAGCGCTAATGAAAAACTGTTTTTT. The encoded protein is CASSPFPGSANEKLFF.

This clonotype is medium-sized by share. This beta chain is a stray read from a library made for alpha chains; its abundance is not meaningful. V gene TRBV3-1 combines with J gene TRBJ2-2, with TRBD2 matching over 9 bases. The length of the CDR3 is 16 residues. Per the germline V gene, CDR1 is LGHDT and CDR2 is YNNKEL (reference sequence). V lost 4 bases to trimming and J lost 0 bases; unmatched junction nucleotides: 3. The CDR3 protein is CASSRGTSSNTGELFF. The CDR3 DNA sequence: TGTGCCAGCAGCCGCGGGACTAGCTCGAACACCGGGGAGCTGTTTTTT.

By share, this clonotype counts as medium-sized. As an off-target read in a library built for alpha chains, this beta chain has a frequency of little significance. The V and J genes are TRBV20-1 and TRBJ2-4, with D perhaps matching TRBD2 (6 bases). Trimming took off 1 base at V and 7 bases at J, with 20 bases between the two ends. The CDR3 sequence is 16 residues long. CDR1 and CDR2 from the germline V gene are DFQATT and SNEGSKA (reference sequence). The CDR3 sequence: CSARAQGQFAGNIQYF. The CDR3 coding sequence is TGCAGTGCTAGAGCTCAAGGGCAGTTTGCGGGGAACATTCAGTACTTC.

By share of the sample, this clonotype is medium-sized. This beta chain is an off-target read within a library intended for alpha chains, so its frequency means little. This sequence joins TRBV5-1 and TRBJ2-3, with 11 bases aligning to TRBD2. CDR3 length equals 18 residues. Unmatched junction bases numbered 9, after V lost 1 base and J lost 2 bases. Germline V lookup: CDR1 SGHRS, CDR2 YFSETQ. In nucleotides, the CDR3 is TGCGCCAGCAGCTTGTCACTAGCGGGAGTTCCTACCACAGATACGCAGTATTTT. Amino acids: CASSLSLAGVPTTDTQYF.

Within the sample, this clonotype is medium-sized. The library was prepared for alpha chains; this beta chain is a stray read, so its frequency means little. As DNA, the CDR3 is TGTGCCAGCAGCCTCAACGGAGGAGGCGATGAGCAGTTCTTC. This encodes CASSLNGGGDEQFF. The chain uses TRBV11-3 and TRBJ2-1; D possibly corresponds to TRBD2 (5 bases). CDR3 length: 14 amino acids. Trimming removed 5 bases from V and 8 bases from J, with 16 bases in between. CDR1 and CDR2 (germline): SGHNT, YENEEA.

Relative to its sample, this clonotype is medium-sized. For a library built for alpha chains, this beta chain is a stray read; little rests on its size. The chain joins TRBV11-2 to TRBJ2-3, with 7 nucleotides matching TRBD2. Germline CDR1 SGHAT, CDR2 FQNNGV. This CDR3 spans 15 amino acids. V shed 1 base, J shed 3 bases, and the junction held 4 bases outside the gene matches. This chain's CDR3 is CASSLVPGGTDTQYF. The CDR3 nucleotides read TGTGCCAGCAGCTTAGTCCCGGGAGGTACAGATACGCAGTATTTT.

This clonotype came up many times. This beta chain is off target for a library built for alpha chains, so its abundance means little. CDR3 amino acids: CASSTRTGSPSTDTQYF. Written as DNA, the CDR3 is TGTGCCAGCAGCACACGGACTGGAAGCCCTAGCACAGATACGCAGTATTTT. The rearrangement joins TRBV7-2 to TRBJ2-3, with D possibly TRBD2 on 5 matching bases. Trimming left V 5 bases short and J 0 bases short, with 18 bases between. Germline CDR1 is SGHTA and CDR2 is FQGNSA. This CDR3 is built from 17 residues.

This clonotype is labeled as medium-sized (0.01 to 0.1%). Because the library targeted alpha chains, this beta chain is an off-target read whose size means little. This chain connects TRBV29-1 to TRBJ2-3; 9 nucleotides match TRBD2. V was clipped by 0 bases and J by 7 bases; unmatched bases: 5. The CDR3 has 14 residues. Germline V CDR1 and CDR2: SQVTM, ANQGSEA. The CDR3 region is CSVEERAGGYTQYF. The CDR3 DNA sequence: TGCAGCGTTGAAGAGAGAGCGGGAGGTTATACGCAGTATTTT.

Points on this clonotype: Because this beta chain is a stray read in a library intended to capture alpha chains, its abundance should not be given much weight. V usage is TRBV20-1 and J usage is TRBJ2-7; 9 bases match TRBD1. Germline CDR1 is DFQATT and CDR2 is SNEGSKA (reference sequence). CDR3 size: 14 residues. Trimming took 5 bases from V and 2 from J; bases not matched to a gene: 7. CDR3 amino acids: CSAGPRDRAYEQYF. Here the CDR3 DNA reads TGCAGTGCTGGCCCCCGGGACAGGGCCTACGAGCAGTACTTC.

This clonotype is medium-sized (0.01 to 0.1%) by share. Since the library was made to target alpha chains, this beta chain is a stray read and its abundance is not meaningful. The V and J genes are TRBV5-1 and TRBJ1-1, with D uncertain. CDR1 SGHRS and CDR2 YFSETQ come from the germline V gene. CDR3 length: 14 residues. Trimming shortened V by 1 base and J by 1 base, and 8 bases separated the two germline ends. The CDR3 DNA reads as TGCGCCAGCAGCTTGCACGGACCGAACACTGAAGCTTTCTTT. This codes for CASSLHGPNTEAFF.

A word on this clonotype: Found in a library prepared for alpha chains, this beta chain is an off-target read, and its abundance has little meaning. The J gene is TRBJ1-5, the V gene TRBV10-3; no clear D. The CDR3 contains 10 residues. V lost 11 bases and J 9 bases, leaving 11 bases between the germline ends. Per the germline V gene, CDR1 is ENHRY and CDR2 is SYGVKD. CDR3 DNA: TGTGCCCTCCGCCCCTGGCCCCAGCATTTT. Protein product: CALRPWPQHF.